This TCR beta chain was captured by sequencing in a study of T-cell reconstitution after alpha-beta-depleted transplantation in children (dated by TCRdb to 2016 to 2017). Turning to the overall study: T-cell immune reconstitution after TCRalphabeta/CD19-depleted allogeneic hematopoietic cell transplantation in children was quantitatively tracked in the study by means of TCR repertoire profiling. Results the study describes overall, beyond this receptor: The apparently early alphabetaT-cell count recovery about two months after transplant was reportedly dependent on only several hundred rapidly expanded clones derived from non-depleted graft cells. The frequencies of hyperexpanded clones fell over the following months, and after one year, T-cell counts and TCRbeta diversity were mostly attributed to newly produced T cells. In some patients, high TCRbeta diversity at day 60 was attributed to recipient T cells and intrathymic progenitors that had survived conditioning.

The library was prepared using PCR. Sequencer: Illumina HiSeq 2500. To normalize quantification of the TCRbeta repertoire, the TCR libraries were built with molecular barcoding that relied on unique molecular identifiers. Using fastp at Q25 and MiXCR, TCRdb reprocessed the public reads and kept productive beta chains. Every CDR3 protein is listed once, alongside the most common genes and DNA of its rows. The sample includes 150,000 to 250,000 distinct CDR3 sequences, with around 5.9% observed a single time. Jointly, the top ten make up 4.5% to 5.5% of the sample. Taken with the paper, the label for treatment or condition translates to: allogeneic hematopoietic cell transplantation with graft depleted of TCRalphabeta T cells and CD19 B cells. The children who served as transplant recipients had been given grafts of TCRalphabeta/CD19-depleted allogeneic hematopoietic cells. CDR1 and CDR2, per the germline V gene, are SGHVS and FNYEAQ. V and J are truncated by 0 bases and 1 base respectively, leaving an intervening sequence of 6 bases. The CDR3 runs 14 residues from the cysteine to the phenylalanine. Only CDR3 DNA is held: 42 bases, read in frame from base 1.

This clonotype was detected many times. The antigen it recognizes is unknown. No base-level quality is on record; no much larger clone is a single base apart. This material consisted of PBMCs, taken before TCRalphabeta/CD19-depleted stem cell transplant. Here the chain combines TRBV7-6 and TRBJ2-5; no D gene call is confident. The sequence was obtained from a girl under three years old with combined immunodeficiency, due to receive a stem cell transplant. CDR3 region: CASSLASSQETQYF. In nucleotides, the sequence is TGTGCCAGCAGCTTAGCGTCCAGCCAAGAGACCCAGTACTTC.